A single sample gave rise to the 8 T cell receptor beta chains below, sequenced in a study of T cell changes during pregnancy in multiple sclerosis. Clones were sequenced by immunoSEQ multiplex PCR, and TCRdb holds only the in-frame ones, with some missing. The sample shows about 31,000 clones, about 86% of them seen only once. Material: CD4+ T cells from peripheral blood mononuclear cells, obtained in the first trimester of pregnancy. The receptors derive from a female donor in good health, enrolled as a control in a pregnancy study.

CDR3 in amino acids: CASSQGPGGNTEAFF. In DNA, the CDR3 is TGTGCCAGCAGCCAAGGTCCAGGGGGCAACACTGAAGCTTTCTTT. The rearrangement uses TRBV4-2 and TRBJ1-1; 8 bases fit TRBD1. The J segment lost 2 bases and the V segment lost 1 base, leaving 3 bases of the junction unmatched. The length of the CDR3 is 15 residues. The germline CDR1 and CDR2 sequences are LGHNA and YNFKEQ.

The chain links TRBV5-1 to TRBJ2-1; D perhaps matches TRBD1 (6 bases). The CDR3 length is 15 residues. CDR1 is SGHRS, CDR2 YFSETQ, per germline. Trimming removed 4 bases from V and 4 bases from J, with 15 bases in between. The CDR3 DNA reads as TGCGCCAGCAGCCCCTCCGGGACATATTACAATGAGCAGTTCTTC. Translating it yields CASSPSGTYYNEQFF.

This chain uses TRBV7-3 with TRBJ2-6; 8 bases align to TRBD2. Germline CDR1 is SGHTA and CDR2 is FQGTGA. V gave up 5 bases and J gave up 0 bases; unmatched junction bases: 3. The CDR3 length is 16 residues. CDR3 in DNA: TGTGCCAGCAGCCGGGGGGGGAGCTCTGGGGCCAACGTCCTGACTTTC. Its protein is CASSRGGSSGANVLTF.

The chain links TRBV29-1 to TRBJ1-2, with D tentatively TRBD1 (6 bases). The CDR3 spans 13 residues. CDR1 and CDR2 from the germline V gene are SQVTM and ANQGSEA. Trimming left V 4 bases short and J 3 bases short, with 12 bases between. Here the CDR3 DNA reads TGCAGCGTTGGAGCAGGGGCGGACTATGGCTACACCTTC. This codes for CSVGAGADYGYTF.

This chain links TRBV30 with TRBJ2-5; D not certain. Germline V gene sequence: CDR1 GTSNPN, CDR2 SVGIG (reference sequence). V dropped 3 bases and J dropped 1 base, with 9 bases sitting between them. The CDR3 sequence is 13 residues long. The CDR3 is CAWSEIVQETQYF. The DNA for the CDR3 is TGTGCCTGGAGCGAGATAGTCCAAGAGACCCAGTACTTC. Supplemented by reference TRBV30 and TRBJ2-5, the full variable domain reads SQTIHQWPATLVQPVGSPLSLECTVEGTSNPNLYWYRQAAGRGLQLLFYSVGIGQISSEVPQNLSASRPQDRQFILSSKKLLLSDSGFYLCAWSEIVQETQYFGPGTRLLVL.

The rearrangement joins TRBV4-1 to TRBJ2-7; 8 bases are a match to TRBD2. Trimming at V came to 0 bases and at J to 0 bases, leaving 13 bases not matched to a gene. The CDR3 totals 19 residues. The germline V gene encodes CDR1 MGHRA and CDR2 YSYEKL. CDR3 residues: CASSQDPSAGGLSSYEQYF. The CDR3 DNA reads as TGCGCCAGCAGCCAAGACCCCTCGGCGGGGGGCCTGAGCTCCTACGAGCAGTACTTC.

This sequence joins TRBV30 and TRBJ1-5; the D is unclear. Trimming stripped 2 bases from V and 5 bases from J, with 22 bases between. CDR3 size: 17 residues. Germline-derived CDR1 and CDR2 are GTSNPN and SVGIG (reference sequence). The CDR3 region has the DNA TGTGCCTGGAGTTCGGACTGGGGAGATTCTAGGTATCAGCCCCAGCATTTT. Residues: CAWSSDWGDSRYQPQHF. Complete variable domain (other parts from reference TRBV30 and TRBJ1-5): SQTIHQWPATLVQPVGSPLSLECTVEGTSNPNLYWYRQAAGRGLQLLFYSVGIGQISSEVPQNLSASRPQDRQFILSSKKLLLSDSGFYLCAWSSDWGDSRYQPQHFGDGTRLSIL.

The rearrangement joins TRBV7-3 to TRBJ2-3, with TRBD2 matching 8 bases. Germline CDR1 SGHTA, CDR2 FQGTGA. The CDR3 is 16 amino acids. V dropped 1 base and J dropped 2; count of bases not matched to a gene: 5. Here the CDR3 reads CASSLMGGGTTDTQYF. CDR3 nucleotide sequence: TGTGCCAGCAGCTTAATGGGCGGGGGGACCACAGATACGCAGTATTTT.